Here is one T cell receptor (beta chain) with its context. The data derive from a study of neurological immune-mediated disorders. TCRdb called the 5' RACE reads again in MiXCR, with one record for every CDR3 protein. The top ten hold around 2.7% of the sample, which has more than 75,000 distinct CDR3 sequences, roughly 3.2% seen once. From germline, CDR1 is KGHSH and CDR2 LQKENI. The CDR3 length is 14 residues. The ends were cut back, 5 bases at V and 3 bases at J, with 12 bases in the middle. The unsorted libraries were made from 2 million PBMCs kept at -80 C. The source material was PBMCs. This clonotype was obtained from a woman between 50 and 59 years old with multiple sclerosis. V gene TRBV18 combines with J gene TRBJ2-3; D may correspond to TRBD1 or TRBD2 (5 bases each). CDR3 coding DNA: TGTGCCAGCTCAGCGATGGGACGTACAGATACGCAGTATTTT. This codes for CASSAMGRTDTQYF. Together with reference TRBV18 and TRBJ2-3, the CDR3 gives the full variable domain: NAGVMQNPRHLVRRRGQEARLRCSPMKGHSHVYWYRQLPEEGLKFMVYLQKENIIDESGMPKERFSAEFPKEGPSILRIQQVVRGDSAAYFCASSAMGRTDTQYFGPGTRLTVL.